These T cell receptor beta chains were read from a single sample in a study of blood T cells in healthy people across ages. TCRdb analysed the 5' RACE reads with MiXCR anew, one entry per CDR3 protein. The table shows hundreds of thousands of distinct CDR3 sequences, with roughly 32% occurring only once. Sequenced input: blood. Source of these receptors: an elderly woman in good health. Each CDR3 is given with its conserved first and last residue. Each record gives: V gene, clone size, CDR3 length, J gene, D gene, CDR3 DNA, CDR3 protein. The D gene is left open where the match is weak. Clone size, where shown, is once, few, many, or a class for clones that have expanded.

V: TRBV7-9
size: few
length: 14
J: TRBJ2-1
D: TRBD2
DNA: TGTGCCAGCAGCTTGGTACTAGCGGGAGTAGGGCAGTTCTTC
CDR3: CASSLVLAGVGQFF

V: TRBV4-3
size: NA
length: 18
J: TRBJ2-7
D: NA
DNA: TGCGCCAGCAGCCAAGATCGGTCGATTGGGGAAGGGGCGTGGGAGCAGTACTTC
CDR3: CASSQDRSIGEGAWEQYF

V: TRBV5-4
size: NA
length: 13
J: TRBJ2-1
D: NA
DNA: TGTGCCAGCAGCTTCATAGGGGGTGATGAGCAGTTCTTC
CDR3: CASSFIGGDEQFF

V: TRBV5-1
size: NA
length: 12
J: TRBJ1-2
D: NA
DNA: TGCGCCAGCAGCTTGGCGGGGGATGGCTACACCTTC
CDR3: CASSLAGDGYTF

V: TRBV4-2
size: many
length: 18
J: TRBJ1-6
D: TRBD1
DNA: TGTGCCAGCAGCCAAGCCGGGGACAGGAGCTCCTATAATTCACCCCTCCACTTT
CDR3: CASSQAGDRSSYNSPLHF

V: TRBV6-1
size: NA
length: 17
J: TRBJ1-5
D: NA
DNA: TGTGCCAGCAGGGTACGGGAGGGGGGAGTCGGAAATCAGCCCCAGCATTTT
CDR3: CASRVREGGVGNQPQHF

V: TRBV5-1
size: many
length: 17
J: TRBJ2-5
D: TRBD2
DNA: TGCGCCAGCAGCATAGGGACTAGCGGGGGGTACCAAGAGACCCAGTACTTC
CDR3: CASSIGTSGGYQETQYF

V: TRBV5-5
size: NA
length: 12
J: TRBJ1-2
D: TRBD1
DNA: TGTGCCAGCAGCCCGACAGGGGATGGCTACACCTTC
CDR3: CASSPTGDGYTF

V: TRBV11-2
size: NA
length: 15
J: TRBJ2-5
D: NA
DNA: TGTGCCAGCAGCTTAAGGCCAGGCTATCAAGAGACCCAGTACTTC
CDR3: CASSLRPGYQETQYF

V: TRBV15
size: NA
length: 13
J: TRBJ2-5
D: NA
DNA: TGTGCCACCAGCCCCAGGGCGGGGGAGACCCAGTACTTC
CDR3: CATSPRAGETQYF

V: TRBV10-3
size: NA
length: 15
J: TRBJ1-5
D: TRBD1
DNA: TGTGCCATCAGACCGGGACAGGGGGCCGGACAGCCCCAGCATTTT
CDR3: CAIRPGQGAGQPQHF

V: TRBV7-2
size: NA
length: 16
J: TRBJ2-3
D: TRBD2
DNA: TGTGCCAGCAGCTCTAATAGCGGGGGGGGCACAGATACGCAGTATTTT
CDR3: CASSSNSGGGTDTQYF

V: TRBV20-1
size: many
length: 12
J: TRBJ2-3
D: NA
DNA: TGCAGTGCTGTGAGGCAGGCAGATACGCAGTATTTT
CDR3: CSAVRQADTQYF

V: TRBV7-8
size: many
length: 13
J: TRBJ1-2
D: NA
DNA: TGTGCCAGCAGCTTAGGCGTCCGAGGGGGCTACACCTTC
CDR3: CASSLGVRGGYTF

V: TRBV5-1
size: many
length: 15
J: TRBJ2-1
D: TRBD1
DNA: TGCGCCAGCAGCCGGGGGGACAGGGTAAAAGATGAGCAGTTCTTC
CDR3: CASSRGDRVKDEQFF

V: TRBV19
size: NA
length: 15
J: TRBJ1-5
D: NA
DNA: TGTGCCAGTAGTAATGGACGGAAGAGCAATCAGCCCCAGCATTTT
CDR3: CASSNGRKSNQPQHF

V: TRBV7-9
size: many
length: 18
J: TRBJ2-1
D: TRBD2
DNA: TGTGCCAGCAGCTTACCCCCCCGACTAGCGGGGTCGGGCGGTGAGCAGTTCTTC
CDR3: CASSLPPRLAGSGGEQFF

V: TRBV21-1
size: NA
length: 15
J: TRBJ1-4
D: NA
DNA: TGTGCCAGACAGGGGACGAGAGGGGCTAATGAAAAACTGTTTTTT
CDR3: CARQGTRGANEKLFF

V: TRBV15
size: few
length: 16
J: TRBJ2-3
D: TRBD2
DNA: TGTGCCACCAGCAGAGAGGGTAGCGGGGGGGCCAGTACGCAGTATTTT
CDR3: CATSREGSGGASTQYF

V: TRBV29-1
size: NA
length: 18
J: TRBJ1-1
D: TRBD1
DNA: TGCAGCGTTGAAAAAGGACAGGGAGTCTTAGGATCGAACACTGAAGCTTTCTTT
CDR3: CSVEKGQGVLGSNTEAFF

V: TRBV3-1
size: many
length: 12
J: TRBJ2-1
D: NA
DNA: TGTGCCAGCAGCCAAGAGGTGAATGAGCAGTTCTTC
CDR3: CASSQEVNEQFF

V: TRBV20-1
size: many
length: 13
J: TRBJ2-5
D: NA
DNA: TGCAGTGCTAGCTCCGACAGGAAAGAGACCCAGTACTTC
CDR3: CSASSDRKETQYF

V: TRBV5-1
size: NA
length: 15
J: TRBJ2-1
D: NA
DNA: TGCGCCAGCAGCTTGGGTCCCGCCTCCTACAATGAGCAGTTCTTC
CDR3: CASSLGPASYNEQFF

V: TRBV12-3/TRBV12-4
size: few
length: 16
J: TRBJ1-3
D: NA
DNA: TGTGCCAGCAGTTTATTCACCGGCGGCTCTGGAAACACCATATATTTT
CDR3: CASSLFTGGSGNTIYF

V: TRBV11-2
size: NA
length: 15
J: TRBJ2-1
D: NA
DNA: TGTGCCAGCAGCTTAGATACCACAGCCTACAATGAGCAGTTCTTC
CDR3: CASSLDTTAYNEQFF

V: TRBV7-2
size: many
length: 17
J: TRBJ2-1
D: TRBD2
DNA: TGTGCCAGCAGCTTAGTAGGACTAGCGGGTGCTTACAATGAGCAGTTCTTC
CDR3: CASSLVGLAGAYNEQFF

V: TRBV21-1
size: many
length: 17
J: TRBJ1-1
D: NA
DNA: TGTGCCAGCAGCCCCAGCCCCCTCGACAGGGGTAACACTGAAGCTTTCTTT
CDR3: CASSPSPLDRGNTEAFF

V: TRBV30
size: few
length: 14
J: TRBJ1-2
D: TRBD1
DNA: TGTGCCTGGAAGACCGGGACAGGGGGAGGTGGCTACACCTTC
CDR3: CAWKTGTGGGGYTF

V: TRBV19
size: NA
length: 15
J: TRBJ2-1
D: NA
DNA: TGTGCCAGTAGTACGAACAGGGCCATGAACAATGAGCAGTTCTTC
CDR3: CASSTNRAMNNEQFF

V: TRBV4-3
size: many
length: 14
J: TRBJ2-3
D: NA
DNA: TGCGCCAGCAGCCAAGGCCCCGTAAGGGATACGCAGTATTTT
CDR3: CASSQGPVRDTQYF

V: TRBV30
size: many
length: 14
J: TRBJ2-7
D: NA
DNA: TGTGCCTGGAGCCCCGGGGGAGTTTCCTACGAGCAGTACTTC
CDR3: CAWSPGGVSYEQYF

V: TRBV29-1
size: many
length: 15
J: TRBJ2-5
D: TRBD2
DNA: TGCAGCGTTGAAGATACCGTCGGGAGGAGAGAGACCCAGTACTTC
CDR3: CSVEDTVGRRETQYF

V: TRBV29-1
size: NA
length: 13
J: TRBJ2-7
D: TRBD1
DNA: TGCAGCGTTGCGCGACAGGGGGCGGGGGAGCAGTACTTC
CDR3: CSVARQGAGEQYF

V: TRBV10-3
size: NA
length: 18
J: TRBJ1-1
D: TRBD1
DNA: TGTGCCATCAGTGAATTTGGGGGACAGGAGTTTGAAAACACTGAAGCTTTCTTT
CDR3: CAISEFGGQEFENTEAFF

V: TRBV21-1
size: once
length: 18
J: TRBJ2-1
D: NA
DNA: TGTGCCAGCAGCAAAGGTAGGGAGGGAGTATCCCCCTACAATGAGCAGTTCTTC
CDR3: CASSKGREGVSPYNEQFF

V: TRBV30
size: few
length: 12
J: TRBJ1-1
D: NA
DNA: TGTGCCTGGGGCCCACTGAACACTGAAGCTTTCTTT
CDR3: CAWGPLNTEAFF

V: TRBV7-3
size: few
length: 16
J: TRBJ2-3
D: NA
DNA: TGTGCCAGCAGCGAAGTGGGGGGATTTAGCACAGATACGCAGTATTTT
CDR3: CASSEVGGFSTDTQYF

V: TRBV20-1
size: many
length: 17
J: TRBJ2-3
D: TRBD2
DNA: TGCAGTGCCCCCGGAGAGGGGACTAGCGGGGGGACAGATACGCAGTATTTT
CDR3: CSAPGEGTSGGTDTQYF

V: TRBV2
size: NA
length: 18
J: TRBJ2-6
D: TRBD1
DNA: TGTGCCAGCAGTCCCTGGACAGGGGGCGCGCTGGGGGCCAACGTCCCGACTTTC
CDR3: CASSPWTGGALGANVPTF

V: TRBV5-1
size: many
length: 16
J: TRBJ2-3
D: TRBD2
DNA: TGCGCCAGCAGCTTGAAAGCGGGGGGAGGGACAGATACGCAGTATTTT
CDR3: CASSLKAGGGTDTQYF

V: TRBV7-2
size: NA
length: 14
J: TRBJ2-7
D: NA
DNA: TGTGCCAGCAGCTTAGTGGCACCTTTCTACGAGCAGTACTTC
CDR3: CASSLVAPFYEQYF

V: TRBV12-3/TRBV12-4
size: many
length: 12
J: TRBJ2-7
D: NA
DNA: TGTGCCAGCAGTTTCGGTCCCTACGAGCAGTACTTC
CDR3: CASSFGPYEQYF

V: TRBV12-3/TRBV12-4
size: NA
length: 15
J: TRBJ2-3
D: NA
DNA: TGTGCCAGCAGGGTGGGGGTTAGAAGCACAGATACGCAGTATTTT
CDR3: CASRVGVRSTDTQYF

V: TRBV7-2
size: few
length: 16
J: TRBJ1-2
D: TRBD1
DNA: TGTGCCAGCAGCTTAGTATCAGGGGGCGAATCTTGGGGCTACACCTTC
CDR3: CASSLVSGGESWGYTF

V: TRBV2
size: few
length: 15
J: TRBJ2-7
D: NA
DNA: TGTGCCAGCAGTGAAGGGACTGAGGCACTCGGCGAGCAGTACTTC
CDR3: CASSEGTEALGEQYF